A single sample is the source of the 16 T cell receptor beta chains below, sequenced in a study of blood T cell repertoires in COVID-19. TCRdb's copy holds only in-frame clones and misses some; the assay was immunoSEQ multiplex PCR. The data contain over 70,000 clones, 90% of them seen just once; the ten biggest clones take up over 5.5%. The sample comprised peripheral blood. These receptors were taken from a young man with COVID-19, enrolled during active disease.

This chain joins TRBV18 and TRBJ2-7, with 7 bases fitting TRBD1. V was clipped by 6 bases and J by 2 bases; unmatched bases: 4. CDR1 KGHSH and CDR2 LQKENI come from the germline V gene. The CDR3 is 13 amino acids. Here the CDR3 reads CASSWGQTYEQYF. The DNA for the CDR3 is TGTGCCAGCTCCTGGGGACAGACCTACGAGCAGTACTTC.

The chain carries TRBV21-1 and TRBJ2-7; the listed D gene, TRBD1, was not tested against the DNA. TRBV21-1 is a documented pseudogene. CDR3 length: 17 amino acids. CDR3: CASSNKGLWDRADEQYF. CDR3 nucleotide sequence: TGTGCCAGCAGCAATAAGGGACTCTGGGACAGGGCAGACGAGCAGTACTTC.

V and J are TRBV7-9 and TRBJ1-2; TRBD1 agrees at 7 bases. Unmatched junction bases numbered 9, after V lost 5 bases and J lost 0 bases. The CDR3 is 16 amino acids. Germline V CDR1 and CDR2: SEHNR, FQNEAQ (reference sequence). The CDR3 DNA follows: TGTGCCAGCAGCCGCCGGGACGGGACAGCTAACTATGGCTACACCTTC. Translating it yields CASSRRDGTANYGYTF.

The gene calls are TRBV7-9 and TRBJ2-3; D unclear. Germline V gene sequence: CDR1 SEHNR, CDR2 FQNEAQ (reference sequence). V lost 1 base to trimming and J lost 3 bases, with 8 bases between them. The CDR3 sequence is 14 residues long. Written as DNA, the CDR3 is TGTGCCAGCAGCTTAGTCGTCCAGACAGATACGCAGTATTTT. Translation gives CASSLVVQTDTQYF. Together with reference TRBV7-9 and TRBJ2-3, the CDR3 gives the full variable domain: DTGVSQNPRHKITKRGQNVTFRCDPISEHNRLYWYRQTLGQGPEFLTYFQNEAQLEKSRLLSDRFSAERPKGSFSTLEIQRTEQGDSAMYLCASSLVVQTDTQYFGPGTRLTVL.

The chain uses TRBV7-9 and TRBJ1-2; D gene uncertain. The CDR3 length is 12 residues. V lost 2 bases and J 8 bases, leaving 9 bases between the germline ends. Looked up from germline, CDR1 is SEHNR and CDR2 is FQNEAQ (reference sequence). This chain's CDR3 is CASSLIREGYTF. CDR3 DNA: TGTGCCAGCAGCTTAATCCGCGAGGGCTACACCTTC.

The V gene is TRBV29-1, the J gene TRBJ2-1; 11 positions match TRBD2. Trimming at V came to 4 bases and at J to 2 bases, leaving 10 bases not matched to a gene. This CDR3 has 17 amino acids. Germline V CDR1 and CDR2: SQVTM, ANQGSEA. The DNA of the CDR3 is TGCAGCGTTGCGGGACTAGCGGACAAGCCCCCCTACAATGAGCAGTTCTTC. Protein product: CSVAGLADKPPYNEQFF.

The rearrangement joins TRBV13 to TRBJ2-7; tentatively, D is TRBD2 (5 bases). Germline CDR1 and CDR2: PRHDT and FYEKMQ (reference sequence). CDR3 length equals 14 residues. V was shortened by 5 bases and J by 0 bases, with 11 bases between the two germline ends. The chain's CDR3 is CASSTGLSSYEQYF. CDR3 sequence (DNA): TGTGCCAGCAGCACGGGGTTGAGCTCCTACGAGCAGTACTTC.

The chain uses TRBV5-1 and TRBJ2-1; 7 nucleotides line up with TRBD1. The CDR3 runs 15 residues. Germline CDR1 and CDR2: SGHRS and YFSETQ. V lost 5 bases, J lost 6 bases, and 11 bases stayed unmatched. CDR3 loop: CASSSWDRPSNEQFF. In DNA, the CDR3 is TGCGCCAGCAGTTCTTGGGACAGACCAAGCAATGAGCAGTTCTTC.

This sequence joins TRBV29-1 and TRBJ1-1, with D perhaps matching TRBD1 (6 bases). This CDR3 spans 12 amino acids. Germline CDR1 reads SQVTM; CDR2 reads ANQGSEA. Trimming removed 7 bases from V and 7 bases from J, with 16 bases in between. The CDR3 DNA sequence: TGCAGCGCTTCTACAGGGTTGGGTGAAGCTTTCTTT. Encoded protein: CSASTGLGEAFF.

This chain connects TRBV6-2 or TRBV6-3 to TRBJ1-1; D unresolved. Germline loops: CDR1 MNHEY, CDR2 SVGEGT. This CDR3 has 14 residues. V lost 1 base to trimming and J lost 5 bases, with 11 bases between them. The CDR3: CASSYLRGGTEAFF. The CDR3 nucleotides read TGTGCCAGCAGTTACTTGCGGGGAGGGACTGAAGCTTTCTTT.

For the CDR3, the DNA is TGTGCCAGCAGCCCCCGCGAGACGGGGGGCTCCTACGAGCAGTACTTC. Translated, it gives CASSPRETGGSYEQYF. The chain uses TRBV3-1 (or the pseudogene TRBV3-2) and TRBJ2-7; 7 nucleotides line up with TRBD2. This CDR3 has 16 residues. Germline V gene lookup returns CDR1 LGHDT and CDR2 YNNKEL (reference sequence). The V and J ends lost 4 bases and 0 bases, in that order; junction bases with no gene match: 9.

The chain joins TRBV12-3 or TRBV12-4 to TRBJ2-7, with TRBD1 matching over 8 bases. J gave up 4 bases and V 4 bases, and 3 bases lay outside the gene matches. This CDR3 is built from 13 residues. The CDR3 DNA is TGTGCCAGCAGTTCAGGGGGCGAGTACGAGCAGTACTTC. Its protein is CASSSGGEYEQYF.

The chain uses TRBV19 and TRBJ2-2, with 11 bases aligning to TRBD1. The CDR3 is 16 residues long. Germline CDR1 reads LNHDA; CDR2 reads SQIVND (reference sequence). V lost 5 bases and J lost 4; bases outside the gene matches: 6. The CDR3 region is CASSLGQGAFTGELFF. DNA for the CDR3: TGTGCCAGTAGTCTCGGACAGGGGGCGTTCACCGGGGAGCTGTTTTTT.

The V gene is TRBV7-2, the J gene TRBJ2-5; a possible D gene is TRBD2 (5 bases). This CDR3 has 16 residues. V lost 5 bases and J 1 base, leaving 17 bases between the germline ends. Germline V gives CDR1 SGHTA, CDR2 FQGNSA. CDR3 region: CASSPERATLQETQYF. The CDR3 bases are TGTGCCAGCAGCCCAGAGAGGGCCACACTCCAAGAGACCCAGTACTTC.

DNA of the CDR3: TGTGCCAGCACCCAGGTTATAGCTAACTATGGCTACACCTTC. This translates into CASTQVIANYGYTF. The rearrangement uses TRBV7-2 and TRBJ1-2; D remains ambiguous. CDR1 and CDR2 (germline): SGHTA, FQGNSA. The V end was cut by 7 bases, the J end by 0 bases, with 12 bases between. This CDR3 is 14 amino acids long.

The V and J genes are TRBV30 and TRBJ1-1; unclear D gene. There are 13 residues in the CDR3. Germline CDR1 GTSNPN, CDR2 SVGIG (reference sequence). Trimming stripped 0 bases from V and 2 bases from J, with 7 bases between. CDR3 coding DNA: TGTGCCTGGAGTGTGGGCAAAAACACTGAAGCTTTCTTT. Its protein is CAWSVGKNTEAFF.